This T cell receptor (beta chain) was sequenced in a study of shared clonotypes between healthy human individuals. Study in general: CD4 naive and memory got three plates each, CD8 naive two, CD8 memory one.

The CDR3 contains 10 residues. Germline values: CDR1 DFQATT, CDR2 SNEGSKA (reference sequence). The V end lost 4 bases, the J end lost 9 bases, and 9 bases lay between the germline ends. The assay was immunoSEQ multiplex PCR, and TCRdb's table has in-frame clones only and misses some. Altogether roughly 2.1 million clones are present, under 95% being singletons, with the ten largest covering around 1.7%. This clone came up once. CD45RO-negative, CCR7-selected cells formed the naive CD8 fraction, which excluded terminally differentiated effector memory CD45RA+ cells. J is TRBJ1-1 and V is TRBV20-1; no clear D gene. The sequencing sample was made of naive CD8+ T cells from PBMCs. This clonotype was obtained from a man aged 18 to 35 in good health. Some clones in this sample may be carry-over from other donors' samples. The CDR3 nucleotides read TGCAGTGCTACCAGATTAAAAGCTTTCTTT. Translation: CSATRLKAFF.